This passage covers 17 T cell receptor beta chains from one sample sequenced in a study of CD8 T cells in ankylosing spondylitis. TCRdb re-called the 5' RACE reads through MiXCR, storing one row per CDR3 protein. Of some 95,000 distinct CDR3 sequences listed, about 8.8% are singletons. Input material: blood, either unsorted or a sorted T cell fraction (not recorded which). Every receptor here comes from a male donor with ankylosing spondylitis or in good health (not recorded which).

This clonotype was detected ten times or more. The rearrangement joins TRBV3-1 to TRBJ2-1, with TRBD2 matching 9 bases. This CDR3 spans 17 amino acids. V lost 0 bases and J lost 4; bases outside the gene matches: 7. CDR1 and CDR2 from the germline V gene are LGHDT and YNNKEL (reference sequence). CDR3 in DNA: TGTGCCAGCAGCCAAGATTTGGCAGCGGGGGGATACAATGAGCAGTTCTTC. Its protein is CASSQDLAAGGYNEQFF.

V usage is TRBV3-1 and J usage is TRBJ1-5, with a tentative D call TRBD1 (6 bases). CDR3 length equals 15 residues. The germline V and J ends were trimmed by 10 bases and 6 bases, with 22 bases remaining between them. Germline CDR1 LGHDT, CDR2 YNNKEL (reference sequence). CDR3 residues: CATSQGGGQGQPQHF. The CDR3 DNA reads as TGTGCCACCTCCCAAGGAGGGGGGCAGGGTCAGCCCCAGCATTTT.

This clonotype was observed many times. The V gene is TRBV20-1, the J gene TRBJ1-4, with D unclear. This CDR3 is built from 15 residues. Per the germline V gene, CDR1 is DFQATT and CDR2 is SNEGSKA (reference sequence). Trimming removed 0 bases from V and 0 bases from J, with 8 bases in between. The CDR3 reads CSARDSPSTNEKLFF. CDR3 nucleotides: TGCAGTGCTAGAGATTCTCCCTCAACTAATGAAAAACTGTTTTTT.

This clonotype was counted at least ten times. V usage is TRBV7-2 and J usage is TRBJ1-5; perhaps TRBD1 as D (6 bases). V was pared by 5 bases and J by 1 base, with 15 bases between. There are 16 residues in the CDR3. Germline V lookup: CDR1 SGHTA, CDR2 FQGNSA. The CDR3 loop reads CASSTSGGASNQPQHF. The CDR3, as DNA: TGTGCCAGCAGCACCAGCGGGGGGGCCAGCAATCAGCCCCAGCATTTT.

The sample holds many counts of this clonotype. This chain connects TRBV28 to TRBJ1-1; D is unresolved. The CDR3 runs to 14 residues. The germline CDR1 and CDR2 sequences are MDHEN and SYDVKM. Trimming pared 2 bases from V and 5 bases from J, leaving 12 bases between. CDR3 sequence (DNA): TGTGCCAGCAGTTTACAGGTAATTGGTACTGAAGCTTTCTTT. Translation gives CASSLQVIGTEAFF.

Many counts were recorded for this clonotype. The chain has TRBV20-1 and TRBJ2-2; TRBD2 agrees at 12 bases. The CDR3 is 16 amino acids. The J segment lost 3 bases and the V segment lost 3 bases, leaving 5 bases of the junction unmatched. Germline CDR1 is DFQATT and CDR2 is SNEGSKA (reference sequence). In nucleotides, the CDR3 is TGCAGTGCTAGCCCTTGGACTAGCGGGGACACCGGGGAGCTGTTTTTT. This sequence encodes CSASPWTSGDTGELFF.

This clonotype was seen only a few times. The rearrangement uses TRBV12-3 or TRBV12-4 and TRBJ2-5; 12 bases align to TRBD2. V lost 2 bases and J lost 2; bases outside the gene matches: 9. The CDR3 sequence is 18 residues long. In nucleotides, the CDR3 is TGTGCCAGCAGTTTAAAACCACGACTAGCGGGGGTACAAGAGACCCAGTACTTC. This encodes CASSLKPRLAGVQETQYF.

The J gene is TRBJ2-1, the V gene TRBV18; TRBD2 might be the D (5 bases). CDR3 length equals 15 residues. CDR1 is KGHSH, CDR2 LQKENI, per germline. V lost 5 bases and J 3 bases, leaving 14 bases between the germline ends. CDR3 DNA: TGTGCCAGCTCAAGCGGCCACCCCGACTACAATGAGCAGTTCTTC. Its translation: CASSSGHPDYNEQFF.

This clonotype showed up many times. The chain carries TRBV6-1 and TRBJ2-3; tentatively, D is TRBD2 (7 bases). V lost 6 bases, J lost 4 bases, and 14 bases lay in between. The CDR3 is made up of 14 amino acids. CDR1 and CDR2 from the germline V gene are MNHNS and SASEGT. CDR3 DNA: TGTGCCAGCAGACAAGAGGGGGGGGCAGATACGCAGTATTTT. The encoded protein is CASRQEGGADTQYF.

This clonotype has at least ten counts. The rearrangement links TRBV6-5 to TRBJ2-1; 12 bases agree with TRBD2. The CDR3 extends over 16 amino acids. V dropped 4 bases and J dropped 3; count of bases not matched to a gene: 4. Germline loops: CDR1 MNHEY, CDR2 SVGAGI. CDR3 region: CASSSTSGGNYNEQFF. CDR3 DNA: TGTGCCAGCAGTTCGACTAGCGGGGGAAACTACAATGAGCAGTTCTTC.

The V gene is TRBV20-1, the J gene TRBJ2-1; 8 bases line up with TRBD2. Trimming took 3 bases from V and 5 from J; bases not matched to a gene: 3. This CDR3 has 13 residues. Germline V gene lookup returns CDR1 DFQATT and CDR2 SNEGSKA (reference sequence). The CDR3 is CSASPGGDNEQFF. CDR3 in DNA: TGCAGTGCTAGCCCCGGGGGGGACAATGAGCAGTTCTTC.

This clonotype came up many times. This chain connects TRBV20-1 to TRBJ1-2, with 7 bases matching TRBD1. The germline CDR1 and CDR2 sequences are DFQATT and SNEGSKA (reference sequence). J lost 4 bases, V lost 5 bases, and 10 bases had no gene match. There are 14 residues in the CDR3. The CDR3 sequence: CSAVADRAGYGYTF. DNA of the CDR3: TGCAGTGCTGTCGCCGACAGGGCGGGCTATGGCTACACCTTC.

This clonotype showed up many times. The gene calls are TRBV9 and TRBJ1-6; possible D gene TRBD1, 5 bases. The CDR3 sequence is 13 residues long. CDR1 is SGDLS and CDR2 is YYNGEE in the germline V gene. Trimming took 1 base from V and 11 from J, leaving 10 bases between them. The CDR3 loop is CASSVRGTPPLHF. CDR3 nucleotides: TGTGCCAGCAGCGTACGGGGGACGCCACCCCTCCACTTT.

The sample holds one count of this clonotype. A much larger clone is a single base away; this may be a read error. The V call is TRBV7-9, the J call TRBJ1-1; TRBD1 is a possible D gene (6 bases). V lost 6 bases and J lost 6, with 23 bases in between. Germline loops: CDR1 SEHNR, CDR2 FQNEAQ (reference sequence). The CDR3 runs to 16 residues. The CDR3 is CASRQNRDAGVPEAFF. The CDR3, as DNA: TGTGCCAGCAGACAAAACAGGGACGCCGGGGTGCCTGAAGCTTTCTTT.

This clonotype was seen ten or more times. V and J are TRBV20-1 and TRBJ2-1, with 8 bases fitting TRBD2. This CDR3 contains 16 residues. Germline V gene lookup returns CDR1 DFQATT and CDR2 SNEGSKA (reference sequence). V lost 0 bases to trimming and J lost 5 bases; unmatched junction nucleotides: 9. CDR3 sequence: CSARDGSGGLNNEQFF. The CDR3 nucleotides are TGCAGTGCTAGAGATGGGAGCGGGGGCCTAAACAATGAGCAGTTCTTC.

This clonotype was seen repeatedly, ten times or more. The chain employs TRBV20-1 and TRBJ1-1, with D possibly being TRBD1 (6 bases). V gave up 4 bases and J gave up 5 bases, with 20 bases separating them. Per the germline V gene, CDR1 is DFQATT and CDR2 is SNEGSKA (reference sequence). This CDR3 has 15 amino acids. This CDR3 reads CSAINSGATRTEAFF. The DNA of the CDR3 is TGCAGTGCTATCAACTCAGGGGCAACCCGAACTGAAGCTTTCTTT.

This clonotype was counted many times. This chain joins TRBV30 and TRBJ2-3; D is undetermined. Germline assignment: CDR1 GTSNPN and CDR2 SVGIG (reference sequence). Trimming took 7 bases from V and 2 from J, leaving 10 bases between them. The CDR3 length is 12 residues. CDR3 amino acids: CAYESATDTQYF. The CDR3 nucleotides are TGTGCCTACGAGTCCGCCACAGATACGCAGTATTTT. The full variable domain, with the rest looked up from reference TRBV30 and TRBJ2-3, is SQTIHQWPATLVQPVGSPLSLECTVEGTSNPNLYWYRQAAGRGLQLLFYSVGIGQISSEVPQNLSASRPQDRQFILSSKKLLLSDSGFYLCAYESATDTQYFGPGTRLTVL.